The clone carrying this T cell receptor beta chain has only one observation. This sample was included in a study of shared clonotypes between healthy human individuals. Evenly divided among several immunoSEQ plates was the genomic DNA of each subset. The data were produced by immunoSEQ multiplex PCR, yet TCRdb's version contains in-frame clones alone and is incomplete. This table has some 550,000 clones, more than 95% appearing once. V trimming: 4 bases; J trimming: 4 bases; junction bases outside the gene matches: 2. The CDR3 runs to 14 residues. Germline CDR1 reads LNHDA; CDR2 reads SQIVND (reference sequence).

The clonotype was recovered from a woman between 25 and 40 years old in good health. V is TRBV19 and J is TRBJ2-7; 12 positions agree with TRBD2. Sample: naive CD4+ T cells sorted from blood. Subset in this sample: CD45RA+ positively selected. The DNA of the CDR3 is TGTGCCAGTAGTACACTAGCGGGAGGTTACGAGCAGTACTTC. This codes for CASSTLAGGYEQYF.